This T cell receptor (beta chain) was recorded in a study of cytomegalovirus exposure and HLA in healthy donors. Study context: Early released data had tens of millions of unique TCRs, all coming from HLA-typed donors.

In the PCR, 60 Vbeta and 13 Jbeta primers were used. TCRdb's table, derived via immunoSEQ multiplex PCR, lists solely in-frame clones and lacks some. Of about 90,000 clones in the sample, roughly 76% were seen once. Worth noting for this clone: What it recognizes is unknown.

Findings and limits, study-wide: A later analysis by the authors found several of the most significant clusters apparently linked to common viral pathogens. Some TCR beta chains (approximately 180 of them) were listed as cytomegalovirus-associated.

The V gene end was trimmed by 0 bases and the J gene end by 7 bases; junction bases not matched to a gene: 18. This CDR3 is 18 amino acids long. Per germline, CDR1 GTSNPN and CDR2 SVGIG (reference sequence). There were likely unrecorded immune exposures, though donors were nominally healthy when sampled. The specimen was PBMCs. The genes are TRBV30 and TRBJ2-1, with TRBD2 matching over 7 bases. The receptor comes from a woman aged 55 to 70 in good health and CMV-seropositive. The CDR3 region has the DNA TGTGCCTGGAGTGTAACTCGTCAGACTAGCATTTATGTGAATGAGCAGTTCTTC. Protein sequence: CAWSVTRQTSIYVNEQFF.